What follows describes a single TCR beta chain. The antigen it recognizes is unknown. The entry originates in a study of cytomegalovirus exposure and HLA in healthy donors (dated by TCRdb to the late 2010s). Background for the entire study: An earlier analysis of roughly 500 of the donors reported about 300 Gb of sequence data and 95 million to 130 million unique TCR beta sequences obtained from some 170 million T cells. Genome-wide SNP genotypes for about 60% of the roughly 670 donors were used in a later genetic analysis, which treated that subset as a discovery cohort. In a later analysis, previously published TCR beta repertoires from about 670 donors were re-analyzed and high-resolution HLA genotyping was added so that TCR occurrence patterns could be studied. Typing coverage varied by locus: about 620-630 donors for A, B, C, DRB1 and DQB1; approximately 560 for DQA1; about 570 for DPA1; around 450 for DPB1. Alongside the repertoire data, information on donor age, sex, ethnicity and CMV serostatus was compiled. An earlier analysis of around 580 of the donors used high-throughput TCR beta sequencing to judge whether each TCR beta V gene segment behaved as functional or pseudogenic. Rather than using new phenotypic data, the later analysis identified candidate immune exposures from TCR beta sequences and from how often those sequences occurred across donors. All discovery cohort repertoires had been generated on a single sequencing platform. HLA typing covered class I and class II loci at four-digit resolution. Besides the first cohort of under 700 subjects, a separate validation cohort made up of roughly 130 different subjects was used. The study was designed to test whether signatures of past pathogen exposure could be identified by cataloging public T cell receptors. Across some 400 genotyped donors of the cohort, an average of roughly 230,000 unique TCR beta nucleotide sequences per donor were sequenced, and 15% to 20% of those sequences were non-productive. High-throughput TCR immunosequencing, statistical association of individual TCRs with disease status, and machine learning were combined to predict cytomegalovirus infection status. Around 300 gigabases of sequencing data and 80 million or so unique TCR sequences were included in an early release covering several hundred HLA-typed donors. Several DR-DQ haplotypes were treated as single units for association and clustering because of strong linkage in the cohort. The T cell repertoires of 550 to 850 subjects were profiled by immunosequencing and related to cytomegalovirus serostatus. Of the 300 to 400 genotyped donors, over 65% fell in the genetic ancestry cluster associated with self-reported Caucasian donors. Study-wide conclusions, independent of this receptor: In a later analysis, most CMV-associated TCR beta chains were found to appear HLA-restricted, with HLA associations seemingly driven largely by CMV exposure. Some IMGT-functional V segments, including TRBV6-2 and TRBV6-3, could not be told apart with the 87-base-pair reads, so those segments were excluded. Presence/absence analyses assumed roughly uniform sequencing depth across donors, an assumption that may not hold. A group of highly shared sequence variants was considered likely to be a technical artifact of the sequencing pipeline. V-gene and J-gene trimming of TCR beta chains was associated with a missense DCLRE1C variant in a later genetic analysis, and the association was replicated in an independent cohort. When HLA alleles, especially DR and DQ, strongly co-occurred, TCR associations were difficult to assign to individual alleles. Some 15 rarely observed V segments, including chromosome 9 orphons, were excluded from the earlier analysis of about 600 of the donors because counts were too low. The study listed 164 TCR beta chains as associated with cytomegalovirus. A later analysis associated 16,951 TCR beta sequences with specific HLA alleles at a false discovery rate of 0.05. The only immune exposure information available for the cohort was CMV serostatus. In a later analysis, HLA-associated TCR beta chains were found to be more clonally expanded and to have lower generation probabilities than equally common non-associated chains. An earlier analysis of approximately 600 of the donors showed that most TCR beta V segments appeared in productive rearrangements either about 87% or about 30% of the time, which broadly matched IMGT annotations. In both the original and validation cohorts, the classifier was reported to diagnose cytomegalovirus status with high specificity and sensitivity. A later analysis reported that several top co-occurrence clusters appeared linked to parvovirus B19, influenza, CMV and Epstein-Barr virus. Compared with the roughly 700-donor mean, donors in an Asian-associated ancestry cluster had fewer N-insertions in productive TCRs, according to a later genetic analysis. In a later analysis, the rate of TCR association differed among HLA loci, with DRB1 alleles having the most associated TCRs and HLA-C alleles having the fewest. Correlated functional status among segregating V segments might be attributable to linkage disequilibrium, but an unknown experimental factor could not be ruled out. In vitro tests confirmed that a few of the cytomegalovirus-associated TCR beta chains recognize cytomegalovirus antigens. A further reported finding was that TCR beta sequences accurately predicted the HLA-A and HLA-B alleles for most subjects in the first cohort. This cohort had only TCR beta chains sequenced, and the lack of alpha or paired-chain data limited which features could be detected. Most TCR sequences were observed very rarely across donors, whereas some public TCRs were present in many individuals. According to the authors, the approach could potentially be generalized to other disease states and immunological phenotypes. Because HLA typing was missing for some donors at each locus, association tests included only the typed subset.

Libraries were prepared through the immunoSEQ multiplex PCR assay. For the multiplex PCR, a mixture combining 60 forward primers for TCR Vbeta segments and 13 reverse primers for TCR Jbeta segments was used. A multiplex PCR assay on genomic DNA amplified the CDR3 region of rearranged TCR beta genes. Amplified TCR beta libraries were sequenced as 87-base-pair reads on the Illumina HiSeq System. The study's own analysis went as follows. A later analysis tallied around 80 million unique TCR beta chains across the 650 to 750 repertoires, and approximately 11 million of those chains were shared by two or more donors. A nearest-neighbor algorithm error-corrected the raw reads and collapsed the reads into unique sequences, merging closely related sequences to remove PCR and sequencing errors. CDR3 sequences were aligned to IMGT reference sequences to assign V, D and J gene segments. Each retained sequence needed at least a six-nucleotide match to both a V gene segment and a J gene segment. A rearrangement counted as productive if the CDR3 had no stop codons and remained in frame with V and J, and every other rearrangement counted as non-productive. CDR3 was defined by IMGT convention, running from the second conserved V-encoded cysteine to the conserved J-encoded phenylalanine. The earlier analysis of about 570 of the donors excluded any sequence lacking an unambiguous match to a single V gene segment. An earlier analysis of 500 to 600 of the donors classified V segments as functional when productive rearrangements were above 56.7% and as segregating when the standard deviation between donors was above 5%. A statistical classification framework was built for diagnosing cytomegalovirus status from the catalog of TCR beta chain sequences. A later analysis assigned V and J genes by comparing TCR nucleotide sequences with IMGT/GENE-DB human TR gene sequences. Using the TCRdist pipeline, a later analysis assigned CDR3 sequences along with most-parsimonious VDJ recombination scenarios. In a later analysis, every TCR beta chain was defined by the combination of its CDR3 amino acid sequence and its V-gene family, and reads without a unique V-gene family were dropped. As a way to deal with suspected cross-contamination and a sequencing artifact, a later analysis dropped nearly 600 nucleotide sequences that were highly shared and had low generation probability. In a later analysis, a clonal expansion index for each public chain was calculated from normalized within-repertoire ranks of inferred template counts. In a later analysis, generation probabilities were computed using a VDJ recombination model fitted to out-of-frame rearrangements, and the results were checked against IGoR. In a later analysis, hypergeometric tests were used to score TCR-TCR, TCR-HLA and TCR-CMV co-occurrence, with a repertoire-size bias correction applied to TCR pairs. A later analysis estimated false discovery rates by permuting HLA or CMV assignments 20 times. In a later analysis, co-occurring TCRs were grouped with DBSCAN, and TCRdist sequence similarity was added when clustering was performed within HLA-allele-positive subsets. For co-occurrence clustering, repertoires with fewer than 30,000 or more than 120,000 public chains were excluded, along with roughly 5 repertoires with anomalous nucleotide sharing. Drawn from immuneACCESS, this table holds only the in-frame rearrangements with V and J called that TCRdb kept. Clones are partly lost; checked studies trace under half to an unresolved V gene and leave the rest unexplained. D and trimming come from the DNA, and the V and J calls and clone size come from that table. The table kept for this sample lists around 110,000 clones. The ten most abundant clones make up less than 4.5% of the sample.

The cohort was made up of roughly 670 healthy bone marrow donors. Cohort members were all nominally healthy when sampled, although unrecorded immune exposures were likely present. The donor tested CMV seronegative and was one of the 352 seronegative cohort members. Each donor provided a peripheral blood sample, and peripheral blood mononuclear cells were used for TCR beta sequencing. Genomic DNA extraction from the blood cell samples was performed with the Qiagen DNeasy Blood Extraction Kit. V lost 4 bases and J lost 3 bases; the stretch between them is 17 bases long. According to the germline V gene, CDR1 reads LGHNA and CDR2 reads YSLEER. Reading from cysteine to phenylalanine, the CDR3 counts 16 amino acids. Only the CDR3 DNA is retained, 48 bases long and in frame from the first base.

The TCR was taken from a man aged 25 to 40 in good health and CMV-seronegative. The V gene is TRBV4-3 and the J gene is TRBJ2-3; the D segment could be TRBD2, given 5 matching bases. Input material: PBMCs. The CDR3 reads as follows: CASSPGLEQRTDTQYF. The nucleotide sequence reads TGCGCCAGCAGCCCCGGACTGGAGCAACGTACAGATACGCAGTATTTT.